This T cell receptor beta chain came from a study of T cells in Graves' hyperthyroidism and ophthalmopathy. Amplified TCR beta CDR3 regions derived from RNA transcripts. HTBI primers were used for first-round RT-PCR of the TCR CDR3. Each CDR3 protein gets one entry after TCRdb re-called the multiplex PCR reads with MiXCR. The repertoire holds around 700,000 distinct CDR3 sequences, with just over 35% as singletons. Regarding the study as a whole: Blood samples included most of the expanded thyroid clonotypes exceeding 0.001.

Source material for PBMCs was more than 9.5 ml fresh peripheral blood. In regard to this clonotype: Its target is not known.

This TCR derives from a woman in her forties with Graves' hyperthyroidism. The specimen was blood.

The CDR3 bases are TGCAGTGCTATGGGACAGAGAGTCCAAGAGACCCAGTACTTC. Amino acids: CSAMGQRVQETQYF. The V call is TRBV20-1, the J call TRBJ2-5; the match to TRBD1 covers 7 bases. After removal of 4 bases from V and 1 base from J, the junction contained 6 bases not matched to a gene. The CDR3 is made up of 14 amino acids. Germline assignment: CDR1 DFQATT and CDR2 SNEGSKA (reference sequence).